This record covers a single TCR beta chain. Its antigen remains unidentified. Per-base qualities were not stored, and no clone one base away is much larger. The data belong to a study of blood T cell repertoires in COVID-19 (dated by TCRdb to about 2020). With respect to the entire study: The collaborator samples originated in the United States, Italy and Spain and spanned the acute and convalescent phases of COVID-19. Nearly every sample came with metadata listing a de-identified subject ID, COVID-19 status, age in years and sex. The material from the prospective study consisted of cDNA or gDNA derived from T cells, B-cell-depleted T cells, or PBMCs. Samples came from the ongoing ImmuneRACE study (first 160 participants) plus 1,254 subjects from 6 global collaborators. HLA class I and class II types, where available, came from metadata supplied by the sample provider rather than from assay-based typing. Subjects who had been exposed to COVID-19, were actively infected with it, or had recovered from it provided the deeply sampled blood TCRbeta repertoires that made up the dataset. A freely available public database, intended as a resource for researchers studying the immune response to SARS-CoV-2, is where the repertoires were released.

Here V drops 4 bases and J drops 3 bases, and the junction holds 3 bases not matched to any gene. In the germline V gene, CDR1 corresponds to MGHRA and CDR2 to YSYEKL. Measured from the cysteine to the phenylalanine, the CDR3 is 14 residues long. The only DNA kept is the CDR3, 42 bases in frame from the first base. Participants in the prospective study were aged roughly 18 to 100 years, lived in approximately 26 United States geographic areas, and enrolled through a virtual design. In the prospective study, cohorts were assigned on the basis of participant-reported clinical history obtained from a screening survey and a study questionnaire. Exposed participants were defined as having been in contact with someone with a PCR-confirmed or clinician-diagnosed COVID-19 case within 2 weeks of study entry. In the prospective study, whole blood, serum and a nasopharyngeal or oropharyngeal swab were collected from each participant by mobile phlebotomists. Additional blood draws and questionnaires over an approximately two-month period could optionally be provided by prospective study participants. Before DNA extraction, prospective study blood samples were shipped either frozen or at room temperature.

The study at large found these results: The quantity of clinical and demographic metadata differed by source and by participant and was supplied without curation.

The immunoSEQ Assay, a bias-controlled multiplex PCR, was used to amplify TCRbeta CDR3 regions from genomic DNA. In the source study's methods: Nucleated cell counts per sample were estimated from amplification of reference gene primers within the assay. To quantify the absolute abundance of each unique TCRbeta CDR3 rearrangement, sequence reads were collapsed and filtered. Productive Simpson clonality was computed per sample as the square root of Simpson's diversity index over productive rearrangements. TCRdb carries this immuneACCESS record with in-frame sequences only. Its versions omit some clonotypes, under half of them owing to an unresolved V gene in the studies checked, with the rest unexplained. The D gene and trimming were derived from the DNA, and the V and J assignments and clone size from that table. The sample data list 190,000 or so clones, and 75% to 90% of these were observed just once. The ten most abundant clones make up roughly 4.9% of the sample.

The chain is assembled from TRBV4-1 and TRBJ1-1; 9 bases in between match TRBD1. The clonotype was recovered from a woman aged 30 to 39 who had been exposed to COVID-19. Sequences were obtained from PBMCs or T cells enriched from blood (not recorded which). DNA sequence: TGCGCCAGCAGCCCGGGACAGGGAGACACTGAAGCTTTCTTT. This translates into CASSPGQGDTEAFF.